The 10 T cell receptor beta chains reported below all come from one sample, sequenced in a study of shared clonotypes between healthy human individuals (dated by TCRdb to between 2020 and 2021). Library construction relied on the immunoSEQ multiplex PCR assay. The clones in this table, taken by TCRdb from immuneACCESS, are in-frame only. Not every clone is retained; where verified, under half of the shortfall comes from an unresolved V gene, and the cause of the rest is unknown. In all, the sample holds around 750,000 clones, and around two thirds of those were seen once. The top ten hold less than 2% of the sample. Sequenced input: memory CD4+ T cells sorted from blood. The sample's cell subset or site, from its label and the paper: CD45RA-negative fraction. These TCRs come from a woman aged 30 to 39 in good health.

V is TRBV29-1 and J is TRBJ2-1, with D tentatively TRBD1 (5 bases). CDR1 and CDR2 from the germline V gene are SQVTM and ANQGSEA. CDR3 length: 15 amino acids. V lost 0 bases and J 7 bases, leaving 16 bases between the germline ends. The CDR3 reads CSVEDGALAGNEQFF. The DNA for the CDR3 is TGCAGCGTTGAAGATGGGGCCCTGGCTGGGAATGAGCAGTTCTTC.

The chain combines TRBV19 with TRBJ1-5; D is possibly TRBD1 (5 bases). This CDR3 is built from 14 residues. V lost 5 bases, J lost 1 base, and 9 bases lay in between. From germline, CDR1 is LNHDA and CDR2 SQIVND (reference sequence). CDR3 region: CASSLRDSNQPQHF. For the CDR3, the DNA is TGTGCCAGTAGTTTAAGGGACAGCAATCAGCCCCAGCATTTT.

As regards this clone: Other DNA sequences in the same sample also yield this CDR3. The V gene is TRBV27, the J gene TRBJ2-1; TRBD2 agrees at 9 bases. This CDR3 is built from 16 residues. Losses at the gene ends were 4 bases for V and 1 base for J; bases not matched to a gene: 5. CDR1 is MNHEY and CDR2 is SMNVEV in the germline V gene (reference sequence). The CDR3 DNA sequence: TGTGCCAGCAGTTCCCTAGCGGGAAGTTCCTACAATGAGCAGTTCTTC. Its protein product is CASSSLAGSSYNEQFF.

This rearrangement joins TRBV20-1 to TRBJ1-2, with D uncertain. The germline gives CDR1 DFQATT, CDR2 SNEGSKA (reference sequence). Trimming shortened V by 3 bases and J by 8 bases, and 10 bases separated the two germline ends. CDR3 size: 11 residues. This chain's CDR3 is CSARGYKGYTF. In nucleotides, the CDR3 is TGCAGTGCTAGGGGTTATAAGGGCTACACCTTC.

The chain couples TRBV6-9 to TRBJ2-5; D is possibly TRBD2 (5 bases). The CDR3 consists of 14 residues. CDR1 is MNHGY and CDR2 is SVAAGI in the germline V gene. V lost 4 bases and J lost 5, with 14 bases in between. DNA of the CDR3: TGTGCCAGCAGTTTTCCCCTTTCGGGGGAGACCCAGTACTTC. This sequence encodes CASSFPLSGETQYF.

The chain couples TRBV5-1 to TRBJ1-1; no firm D call. CDR3 size: 15 residues. Trimming left V 0 bases short and J 4 bases short, with 13 bases between. Germline values: CDR1 SGHRS, CDR2 YFSETQ. The CDR3 DNA reads as TGCGCCAGCAGCTTGGAAGGCACCTGGGGCACTGAAGCTTTCTTT. Its protein product is CASSLEGTWGTEAFF.

The V call is TRBV9, the J call TRBJ2-2; TRBD1 is a possible D gene (6 bases). This CDR3 has 15 amino acids. V gave up 0 bases and J gave up 4 bases, with 10 bases separating them. Germline V gives CDR1 SGDLS, CDR2 YYNGEE. The CDR3 DNA sequence: TGTGCCAGCAGCGTAGCAGGGGCCGGCACCGGGGAGCTGTTTTTT. Encoded protein: CASSVAGAGTGELFF.

The chain links TRBV2 to TRBJ2-5; a possible D gene is TRBD1 (6 bases). CDR3 length: 14 amino acids. The V and J ends lost 4 bases and 3 bases respectively, with 12 bases between them. CDR1 is SNHLY, CDR2 FYNNEI, per germline. CDR3 in DNA: TGTGCCAGCAGTGTACAGGGATCCGAAGAGACCCAGTACTTC. Translation: CASSVQGSEETQYF.

V usage is TRBV2 and J usage is TRBJ1-1, with no clear D. This CDR3 spans 17 amino acids. V lost 5 bases and J 3 bases, leaving 22 bases between the germline ends. Germline V lookup: CDR1 SNHLY, CDR2 FYNNEI. DNA of the CDR3: TGTGCCAGCAGTCTATTAGCAGGCCCCCTTTCGGACACTGAAGCTTTCTTT. It encodes CASSLLAGPLSDTEAFF.

Comments on this clone: Other DNA sequences in this specimen translate into the identical CDR3. The rearrangement links TRBV7-2 to TRBJ2-7; the D is unclear. This CDR3 has 12 amino acids. Trimming took 5 bases from V and 0 from J, leaving 5 bases between them. The V gene's germline CDR1 is SGHTA and CDR2 FQGNSA. As DNA, the CDR3 is TGTGCCAGCAGCCTAAGCTCCTACGAGCAGTACTTC. Protein: CASSLSSYEQYF. Together with reference TRBV7-2 and TRBJ2-7, the CDR3 gives the full variable domain: GAGVSQSPSNKVTEKGKDVELRCDPISGHTALYWYRQSLGQGLEFLIYFQGNSAPDKSGLPSDRFSAERTGGSVSTLTIQRTQQEDSAVYLCASSLSSYEQYFGPGTRLTVT.